This T cell receptor (beta chain) was found in a study of OX40 agonist ivuxolimab in advanced cancers. On the study more broadly: Earlier anti-PD-1, anti-PD-L1 or anti-CTLA-4 therapy was permitted; 35% to 50% had received some. Points from the study as a whole: In the expanded peripheral T cells, antigen specificity was never determined. Several nonresponders also turned out to have low normalized T-cell clonal expansion. Both blood CD4+ and CD8+ T cells showed clonal growth by week 6 at 0.1 to 3.0 mg/kg.

The CDR3 runs to 15 residues. Germline V gene lookup returns CDR1 SGHRS and CDR2 YFSETQ. The trim removed 3 bases at V and 2 bases at J, leaving 7 bases unmatched. As regards this clone: Its target is not known.

TCRdb's copy holds only in-frame clones and misses some; the assay was immunoSEQ multiplex PCR. The sample includes 45,000 to 60,000 clones, roughly nine tenths seen only once; the top ten take around 12%. Sequenced here: CD4+ or CD8+ T cells sorted from blood, sampled in a trial of the OX40 agonist ivuxolimab. This clonotype originated in an adult with an advanced solid tumor such as melanoma, head and neck, liver or kidney cancer. The rearrangement uses TRBV5-1 and TRBJ2-7, with TRBD1 identical over 8 bases. Written as DNA, the CDR3 is TGCGCCAGCAGCTCCGTCGGACAGGGTGCCTACGAGCAGTACTTC. As protein: CASSSVGQGAYEQYF.